A selection of T cell receptor beta chains follows, all from one sample in a study of blood T cell repertoires in COVID-19. The assay was immunoSEQ multiplex PCR, and TCRdb's table has in-frame clones only and misses some. The sample includes approximately 150,000 clones, roughly 87% of them seen just once. The material sequenced was peripheral blood. These receptors were collected from a human donor in a cohort sampled during active COVID-19. Both conserved end residues are part of each CDR3. D genes are given only for firm matches. Only some rows state a clone size, as once, few, many or a class for expanded clones.

>TRBJ1-1|TRBV9|12|.|.
TGTGCCAGGAGCACCGGGAGGACTGAAGCTTTCTTT
CARSTGRTEAFF
>TRBJ2-3|TRBV19|17|TRBD2|.
TGTGCCAGTAGTAAGGGGAAGACTAGCGGGGGCGCAGATACGCAGTATTTT
CASSKGKTSGGADTQYF
>TRBJ2-5|TRBV7-3|14|.|.
TGTGCCAGCAGCCCCCCGGAGGATCAAGAGACCCAGTACTTC
CASSPPEDQETQYF
>TRBJ2-2|TRBV7-2|18|.|.
TGTGCCAGCAGCTTAAGTGGAGGGGGGGCGGCGCGTGCCGGGGAGCTGTTTTTT
CASSLSGGGAARAGELFF
>TRBJ2-5|TRBV19|15|TRBD2|.
TGTGCCAGTAGTATGGGAGGGGTCCAAGGGGAGACCCAGTACTTC
CASSMGGVQGETQYF
>TRBJ2-3|TRBV4-1|13|TRBD2|.
TGCGCCAGCAGCCAACTCCCCGGGGGGGGAAGGTATTTT
CASSQLPGGGRYF
>TRBJ2-1|TRBV7-8|15|.|.
TGTGCCAGCAGCCCCCGAGGTCCCCTCTACAATGAGCAGTTCTTC
CASSPRGPLYNEQFF
>TRBJ2-3|TRBV11-2|16|TRBD2|.
TGTGCCAGCAGCTACAGACTAGCGGGGAGCACAGATACGCAGTATTTT
CASSYRLAGSTDTQYF
>TRBJ2-3|TRBV25-1|12|.|.
TGTGCCAGCAGTGAAGGAGTGGGTACGCAGTATTTT
CASSEGVGTQYF
>TRBJ2-5|TRBV3-1/TRBV3-2|13|.|.
TGTGCCAGCAGCCCGACAGGGAGGGAGACCCAGTACTTC
CASSPTGRETQYF
>TRBJ2-1|TRBV2|15|.|.
TGTGCCAGCAGTGAAGCAGAACTAGTCTACAATGAGCAGTTCTTC
CASSEAELVYNEQFF
>TRBJ1-2|TRBV2|15|TRBD1|.
TGTGCCAGCAGGGGACAGGGGCCGACCATCTATGGCTACACCTTC
CASRGQGPTIYGYTF
>TRBJ1-6|TRBV5-3|13|.|.
TGTGCCTTCTCGGGACACGATAATTCACCCCTCCACTTT
CAFSGHDNSPLHF
>TRBJ2-7|TRBV9|14|TRBD2|.
TGTGCCAGCAGCCGGGGGAGGGCCGTCTACGAGCAGTACTTC
CASSRGRAVYEQYF
>TRBJ2-7|TRBV7-8|14|TRBD1|few
TGTGCCAGCAGCTTCGGGACAGGGGTCCACGAGCAGTACTTC
CASSFGTGVHEQYF
>TRBJ1-4|TRBV4-3|15|.|.
TGCGCCAGCAGCCGGACTGAAGGAGATAATGAAAAACTGTTTTTT
CASSRTEGDNEKLFF
>TRBJ1-1|TRBV19|13|.|.
TGTGCCAGTAGTATCGAGGGAGGCACTGAAGCTTTCTTT
CASSIEGGTEAFF
>TRBJ2-6|TRBV19|15|.|.
TGTGCCAGTAGTATAGACAGGGCTGGGGCCAACGTCCTGACTTTC
CASSIDRAGANVLTF
>TRBJ1-5|TRBV18|15|.|.
TGTGCCAGCTCACCACGTACAGGAGTCAATCAGCCCCAGCATTTT
CASSPRTGVNQPQHF
>TRBJ1-2|TRBV5-6|14|.|.
TGTGCCAGCAGCTTGGGAGTCCCCCAGGGCGGCTACACCTTC
CASSLGVPQGGYTF
>TRBJ2-7|TRBV6-5|13|.|.
TGTGCCAGCAGTCCTACAGGTTCCTACGAGCAGTACTTC
CASSPTGSYEQYF
>TRBJ2-2|TRBV30|14|.|.
TGTGCCTTGGACACAGGGTCTCTCAGCGGGGAGCTGTTTTTT
CALDTGSLSGELFF
>TRBJ1-2|TRBV5-1|13|.|.
TGCGCCAGCAGCTCGGAGGGTTACTATGGCTACACCTTC
CASSSEGYYGYTF
>TRBJ2-7|TRBV11-1|12|TRBD1|.
TGTGCCAGCAGCTTGGGACAGAACGAGCAGTACTTC
CASSLGQNEQYF
>TRBJ2-2|TRBV7-3|16|TRBD2|.
TGTGCCAGCAGCTTAAGGGCTAGCGGGGCCGCCGGGGAGCTGTTTTTT
CASSLRASGAAGELFF
>TRBJ2-5|TRBV5-1|15|TRBD1|.
TGCGCCAGCAGCTTCATCGGCACAGGGGAAGAGACCCAGTACTTC
CASSFIGTGEETQYF